Listed below are T cell receptor beta chains from one sample, sequenced in a study of blood T cell repertoires in COVID-19. Produced via immunoSEQ multiplex PCR; TCRdb's table is partial and in-frame only. The sample gives roughly 150,000 clones, approximately 85% of which show up once; roughly 2.9% is in the top ten. The sample taken for sequencing was peripheral blood. These receptors came from a man between 50 and 59 years old with acute or convalescent COVID-19. CDR3s include the opening cysteine and the closing phenylalanine or tryptophan. The order of the fields is V gene, J gene, clone size, D gene, CDR3 protein, CDR3 DNA. A D gene is named only where the DNA matches it firmly. Part of the rows lack a size; the others show once, few, many or a class for expanded clones.

v_gene: TRBV5-6
j_gene: TRBJ2-7
abundance: NA
d_gene: NA
CDR3aa: CASSLGTYEQYF
CDR3nt: TGTGCCAGCAGCTTGGGCACTTACGAGCAGTACTTC

v_gene: TRBV6-5
j_gene: TRBJ2-2
abundance: NA
d_gene: NA
CDR3aa: CASLGGNTGELFF
CDR3nt: TGTGCCAGTCTGGGGGGGAACACCGGGGAGCTGTTTTTT

v_gene: TRBV7-8
j_gene: TRBJ2-7
abundance: NA
d_gene: NA
CDR3aa: CASSGTSLYEQYF
CDR3nt: TGTGCCAGCTCCGGGACAAGCCTATACGAGCAGTACTTC

v_gene: TRBV9
j_gene: TRBJ1-2
abundance: NA
d_gene: TRBD1
CDR3aa: CASSAQDRGSYGYTF
CDR3nt: TGTGCCAGCAGCGCCCAGGACAGGGGGTCATATGGCTACACCTTC

v_gene: TRBV27
j_gene: TRBJ2-6
abundance: NA
d_gene: NA
CDR3aa: CASKGAGANVLTF
CDR3nt: TGTGCCAGCAAGGGGGCTGGGGCCAACGTCCTGACTTTC

v_gene: TRBV27
j_gene: TRBJ1-4
abundance: NA
d_gene: NA
CDR3aa: CASSGALVGEKLFF
CDR3nt: TGTGCCAGCAGTGGGGCTCTGGTCGGTGAAAAACTGTTTTTT

v_gene: TRBV27
j_gene: TRBJ2-7
abundance: NA
d_gene: TRBD2
CDR3aa: CASSDAGGLDSYEQYF
CDR3nt: TGTGCCAGCAGTGACGCGGGGGGCTTAGACTCCTACGAGCAGTACTTC

v_gene: TRBV4-1
j_gene: TRBJ2-5
abundance: NA
d_gene: NA
CDR3aa: CASSPPDNQETQYF
CDR3nt: TGCGCCAGCAGCCCACCGGACAACCAAGAGACCCAGTACTTC

v_gene: TRBV30
j_gene: TRBJ1-5
abundance: NA
d_gene: NA
CDR3aa: CAWSLWAGQPQHF
CDR3nt: TGTGCCTGGAGTTTGTGGGCAGGGCAGCCCCAGCATTTT

v_gene: TRBV9
j_gene: TRBJ1-3
abundance: NA
d_gene: NA
CDR3aa: CASSDSTGSSGNTIYF
CDR3nt: TGTGCCAGCAGCGATAGTACAGGGAGCTCTGGAAACACCATATATTTT

v_gene: TRBV4-1
j_gene: TRBJ1-1
abundance: NA
d_gene: NA
CDR3aa: CASSLRQPNTEAFF
CDR3nt: TGCGCCAGCAGCCTCAGACAGCCAAACACTGAAGCTTTCTTT

v_gene: TRBV18
j_gene: TRBJ2-5
abundance: NA
d_gene: NA
CDR3aa: CASSPRSGGTQETQYF
CDR3nt: TGTGCCAGCTCACCTCGGTCAGGGGGGACCCAAGAGACCCAGTACTTC

v_gene: TRBV28
j_gene: TRBJ2-5
abundance: NA
d_gene: TRBD2
CDR3aa: CASRGGLAGIRETQYF
CDR3nt: TGTGCCAGCAGGGGGGGACTAGCGGGAATCAGGGAGACCCAGTACTTC

v_gene: TRBV2
j_gene: TRBJ1-6
abundance: NA
d_gene: TRBD1
CDR3aa: CASRRGQGPNSPLHF
CDR3nt: TGTGCCAGCAGGAGGGGGCAGGGCCCGAATTCACCCCTCCACTTT

v_gene: TRBV25-1
j_gene: TRBJ2-5
abundance: NA
d_gene: TRBD1
CDR3aa: CASSETDRGQETQYF
CDR3nt: TGTGCCAGCAGTGAAACGGACAGGGGGCAAGAGACCCAGTACTTC

v_gene: TRBV11-2
j_gene: TRBJ1-5
abundance: few
d_gene: NA
CDR3aa: CASSILDSDQPQHF
CDR3nt: TGTGCCAGCAGCATCCTGGACAGCGATCAGCCCCAGCATTTT

v_gene: TRBV6-1
j_gene: TRBJ2-3
abundance: once
d_gene: TRBD1
CDR3aa: CASSEGQGGGTDTQYF
CDR3nt: TGTGCCAGCAGTGAGGGACAGGGAGGAGGTACAGATACGCAGTATTTT

v_gene: TRBV7-2
j_gene: TRBJ2-1
abundance: NA
d_gene: NA
CDR3aa: CASSPRAKVGADNEQFF
CDR3nt: TGTGCCAGCAGTCCCAGGGCGAAAGTAGGGGCGGACAATGAGCAGTTCTTC

v_gene: TRBV6-5
j_gene: TRBJ2-3
abundance: NA
d_gene: TRBD2
CDR3aa: CASSYFGTSGGDTQYF
CDR3nt: TGTGCCAGCAGTTACTTCGGGACTAGCGGAGGAGATACGCAGTATTTT

v_gene: TRBV30
j_gene: TRBJ1-1
abundance: NA
d_gene: NA
CDR3aa: CAWRQNTEAFF
CDR3nt: TGTGCCTGGAGACAAAACACTGAAGCTTTCTTT

v_gene: TRBV10-1
j_gene: TRBJ1-6
abundance: NA
d_gene: NA
CDR3aa: CARRRVSPGRSSPLHF
CDR3nt: TGCGCCCGGAGGCGGGTTTCCCCCGGGCGCAGTTCACCCCTCCACTTT

v_gene: TRBV28
j_gene: TRBJ2-7
abundance: NA
d_gene: TRBD1
CDR3aa: CASTEGQGGVGEQYF
CDR3nt: TGTGCCAGCACCGAAGGACAGGGAGGTGTGGGCGAGCAGTACTTC

v_gene: TRBV11-2
j_gene: TRBJ1-2
abundance: NA
d_gene: NA
CDR3aa: CASSLVTGQSYTF
CDR3nt: TGTGCCAGCAGCTTAGTCACGGGACAAAGCTACACCTTC

v_gene: TRBV24-1
j_gene: TRBJ2-1
abundance: once
d_gene: TRBD1
CDR3aa: CATSDSKRDREFF
CDR3nt: TGTGCCACCAGTGATTCAAAACGGGACAGGGAGTTCTTC

v_gene: TRBV19
j_gene: TRBJ1-5
abundance: NA
d_gene: NA
CDR3aa: CASSAGTTSNQPQHF
CDR3nt: TGTGCCAGTAGTGCCGGGACAACCAGCAATCAGCCCCAGCATTTT

v_gene: TRBV2
j_gene: TRBJ1-6
abundance: NA
d_gene: NA
CDR3aa: CASSSFGRPLHF
CDR3nt: TGTGCCAGCAGTTCTTTCGGTCGACCCCTCCACTTT

v_gene: TRBV2
j_gene: TRBJ2-7
abundance: NA
d_gene: NA
CDR3aa: CASSEGRYYEQYF
CDR3nt: TGTGCCAGCAGTGAAGGCAGGTACTACGAGCAGTACTTC

v_gene: TRBV9
j_gene: TRBJ2-3
abundance: once
d_gene: NA
CDR3aa: CASSVIGDIDTDTQYF
CDR3nt: TGTGCCAGCAGCGTAATTGGGGACATAGACACAGATACGCAGTATTTT

v_gene: TRBV7-3
j_gene: TRBJ2-5
abundance: NA
d_gene: NA
CDR3aa: CASSVDSTGTQYF
CDR3nt: TGTGCCAGCAGCGTGGACTCGACGGGGACCCAGTACTTC

v_gene: TRBV11-2
j_gene: TRBJ1-5
abundance: NA
d_gene: NA
CDR3aa: CASSLAGNQPQHF
CDR3nt: TGTGCCAGCAGCTTAGCAGGGAATCAGCCCCAGCATTTT

v_gene: TRBV5-8
j_gene: TRBJ2-1
abundance: once
d_gene: TRBD1
CDR3aa: CASSLVRDSYNEQFF
CDR3nt: TGTGCCAGCAGCTTGGTTCGGGACAGTTACAATGAGCAGTTCTTC